This T cell receptor beta chain was obtained from a study of OX40 agonist ivuxolimab in advanced cancers. For context, the study as a whole: Ivuxolimab was an agonistic, fully human IgG2 monoclonal antibody directed against OX40 (CD134), a costimulatory receptor. Among the approximately 54 dose-escalation patients, about 19 had hepatocellular carcinoma, roughly 15 melanoma, 9 renal cell carcinoma and 9 head and neck cancer. Partial responses occurred in three dose-escalation patients: two with cutaneous melanoma and one with hepatocellular carcinoma. Patients were allowed to have had prior anti-PD-1, anti-PD-L1 or anti-CTLA-4 therapy, and 30% to 40% of the dose-escalation patients had been treated with checkpoint inhibitors. Intravenous ivuxolimab was administered to patients every 2 weeks at six dose levels: 0.01, 0.1, 0.3, 1.5, 3 and 10 mg/kg. The purpose of peripheral TCRbeta sequencing was to test whether ivuxolimab changed TCR sequence diversity and led to clonal T-cell expansion. The monotherapy dose-escalation portion (N of about 50 patients) of the phase I ivuxolimab trial is reported in the paper. In the dose-escalation cohort, around four fifths of patients were male, and the mean age was around 60 years, with a range of 23 to 79. What the study reported, not specific to this receptor: Antigen specificity was not determined for the clonally expanded peripheral T cells. Partial responders in the 0.1-3.0 mg/kg groups had among the lowest normalized peripheral clonal expansion, especially among CD8+ T cells. Low levels of normalized T-cell clonal expansion were also seen in some patients who did not respond. Clonal expansion of both CD4+ and CD8+ blood T cells was observed from baseline to week 6 at doses 0.1 to 3.0 mg/kg. On average, CD8+ T cells showed more expanded clones than CD4+ T cells after ivuxolimab.

V is shortened by 4 bases, J by 2 bases, and the region joining them spans 10 bases. CDR1 SGHTS and CDR2 YDEGEE are derived from the germline V gene. Spanning cysteine to phenylalanine, the CDR3 consists of 13 amino acids. Only the CDR3 part of the read is kept: 39 bases, read in frame from the first base. Patients with a history of autoimmune disease or receiving systemic immunosuppression were excluded from the trial. Peripheral blood for TCR sequencing was collected from all dose cohorts at baseline, on cycle 4 day 1, and on cycle 7 day 1. Samples were obtained from an open-label, multicenter, first-in-human phase I dose-escalation trial of ivuxolimab. Adults with locally advanced or metastatic melanoma, renal cell, hepatocellular, or head and neck squamous cell carcinoma were enrolled in the trial. CD4+ and CD8+ T cells were sorted separately from peripheral blood before TCR sequencing. To sequence the TCRbeta CDR3 region, genomic DNA was isolated from the sorted cells. The immunoSEQ Assay was used for sequencing of TCRbeta CDR3 regions. Imported from immuneACCESS, the table was reduced by TCRdb to in-frame sequences with V and J called. These copies leave out some clones; in studies compared against another copy, an unresolved V gene accounts for under half, and the cause of the remainder is not known. The sample contains around 21,000 clones, roughly 80% of them found a single time. Around 28% of the sample belongs to the ten largest clones.

Of note for this clone: Its antigen remains undetermined. It has no much larger one-base neighbor in the sample; base qualities were not kept.

Recombination linked TRBV5-8 to TRBJ2-7; TRBD1 could be the D gene, as 5 bases match. The sample here was CD4+ or CD8+ T cells sorted from blood, taken in a trial of the OX40 agonist ivuxolimab. This receptor was taken from an adult with an advanced solid tumor such as melanoma, head and neck, liver or kidney cancer. The DNA reads TGTGCCAGCAGCGGTCAGGGTGCCTACGAGCAGTACTTC. It translates to CASSGQGAYEQYF. Reference TRBV5-8 and TRBJ2-7 proteins supply the regions before and after the CDR3; the full variable domain is: EAGVTQSPTHLIKTRGQQATLRCSPISGHTSVYWYQQALGLGLQFLLWYDEGEERNRGNFPPRFSGRQFPNYSSELNVNALELEDSALYLCASSGQGAYEQYFGPGTRLTVT.